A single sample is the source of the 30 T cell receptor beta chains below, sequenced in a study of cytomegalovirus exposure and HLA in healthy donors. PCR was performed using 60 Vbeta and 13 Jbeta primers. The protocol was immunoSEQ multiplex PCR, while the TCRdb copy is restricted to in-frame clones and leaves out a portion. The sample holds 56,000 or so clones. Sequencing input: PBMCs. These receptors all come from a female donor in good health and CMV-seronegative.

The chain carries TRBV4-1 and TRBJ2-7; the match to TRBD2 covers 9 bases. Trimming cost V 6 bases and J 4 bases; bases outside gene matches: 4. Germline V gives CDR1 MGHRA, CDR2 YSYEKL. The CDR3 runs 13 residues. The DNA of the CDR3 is TGCGCCAGCAGTTGGCGGGAGGGATACGAGCAGTACTTC. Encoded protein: CASSWREGYEQYF.

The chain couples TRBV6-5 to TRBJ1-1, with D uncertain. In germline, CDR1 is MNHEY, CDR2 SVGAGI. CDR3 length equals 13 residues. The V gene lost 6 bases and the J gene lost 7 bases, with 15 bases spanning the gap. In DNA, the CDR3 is TGTGCCAGCAGCGCCAGTTGGGCGAGTGAAGCTTTCTTT. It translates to CASSASWASEAFF.

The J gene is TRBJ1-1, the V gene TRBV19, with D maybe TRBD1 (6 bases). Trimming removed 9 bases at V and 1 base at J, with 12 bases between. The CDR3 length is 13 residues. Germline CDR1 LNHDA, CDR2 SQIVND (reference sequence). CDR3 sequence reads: CASSQTGNTEAFF. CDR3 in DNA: TGTGCCAGCAGCCAGACAGGGAACACTGAAGCTTTCTTT.

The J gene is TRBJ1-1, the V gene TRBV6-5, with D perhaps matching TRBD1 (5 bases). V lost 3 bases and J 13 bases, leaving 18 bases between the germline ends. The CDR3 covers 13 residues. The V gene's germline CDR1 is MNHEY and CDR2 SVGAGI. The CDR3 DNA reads TGTGCCAGCAGTTATGGTGGGCCAGGGATGGTTTTCTTT. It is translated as CASSYGGPGMVFF.

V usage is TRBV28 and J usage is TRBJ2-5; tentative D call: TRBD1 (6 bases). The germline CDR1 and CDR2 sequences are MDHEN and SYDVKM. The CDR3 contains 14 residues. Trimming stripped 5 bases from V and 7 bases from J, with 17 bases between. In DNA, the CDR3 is TGTGCCAGCAGTGCAGGACAGCCCCCGGGGACCCAGTACTTC. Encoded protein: CASSAGQPPGTQYF.

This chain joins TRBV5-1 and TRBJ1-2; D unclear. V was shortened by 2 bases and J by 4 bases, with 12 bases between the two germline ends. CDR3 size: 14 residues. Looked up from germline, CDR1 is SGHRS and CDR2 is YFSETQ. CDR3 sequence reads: CASSFRDPSYGYTF. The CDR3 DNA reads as TGCGCCAGCAGCTTCCGAGATCCTTCCTATGGCTACACCTTC.

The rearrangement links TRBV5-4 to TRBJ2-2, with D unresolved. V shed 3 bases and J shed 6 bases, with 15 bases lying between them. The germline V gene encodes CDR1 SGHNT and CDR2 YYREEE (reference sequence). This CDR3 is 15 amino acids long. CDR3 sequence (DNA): TGTGCCAGCAGCTCCCCTACGAGCTCTTCCGGGGAGCTGTTTTTT. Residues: CASSSPTSSSGELFF.

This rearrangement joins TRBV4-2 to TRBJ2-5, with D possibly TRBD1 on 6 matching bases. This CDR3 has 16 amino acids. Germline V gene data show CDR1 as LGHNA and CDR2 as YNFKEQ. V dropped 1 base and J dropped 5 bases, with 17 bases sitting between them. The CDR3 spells CASSQVTGEGVETQYF. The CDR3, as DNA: TGTGCCAGCAGCCAAGTTACTGGCGAGGGGGTCGAGACCCAGTACTTC.

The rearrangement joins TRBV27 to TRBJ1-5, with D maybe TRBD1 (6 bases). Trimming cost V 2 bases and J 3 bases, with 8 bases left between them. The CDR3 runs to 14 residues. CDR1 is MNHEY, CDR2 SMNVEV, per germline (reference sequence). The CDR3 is CASSLTGLNQPQHF. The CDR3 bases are TGTGCCAGCAGTTTAACAGGGCTCAATCAGCCCCAGCATTTT.

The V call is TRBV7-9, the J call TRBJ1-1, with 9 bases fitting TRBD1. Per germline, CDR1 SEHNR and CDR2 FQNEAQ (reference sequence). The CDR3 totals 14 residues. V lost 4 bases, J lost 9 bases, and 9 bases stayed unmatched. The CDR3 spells CASSSPGQGTQAFF. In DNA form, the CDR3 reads TGTGCCAGCAGCTCTCCGGGACAGGGTACTCAAGCTTTCTTT.

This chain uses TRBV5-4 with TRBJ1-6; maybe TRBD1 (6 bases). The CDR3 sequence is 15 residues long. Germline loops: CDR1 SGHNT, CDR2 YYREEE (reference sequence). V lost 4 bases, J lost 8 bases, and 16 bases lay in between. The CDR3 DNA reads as TGTGCCAGCAGCCCGGTGGGGGGGGCTGATTCACCCCTCCACTTT. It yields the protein CASSPVGGADSPLHF. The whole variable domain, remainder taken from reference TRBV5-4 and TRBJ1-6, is ETGVTQSPTHLIKTRGQQVTLRCSSQSGHNTVSWYQQALGQGPQFIFQYYREEENGRGNFPPRFSGLQFPNYSSELNVNALELDDSALYLCASSPVGGADSPLHFGNGTRLTVT.

CDR3 DNA sequence: TGTGCCAGCAGCCAAGATACGGTCCAGGGAGGAAACACCATATATTTT. Translating gives CASSQDTVQGGNTIYF. The chain couples TRBV4-2 to TRBJ1-3; D might be TRBD1 (5 bases). The CDR3 spans 16 residues. Germline V gene data show CDR1 as LGHNA and CDR2 as YNFKEQ. The V gene lost 0 bases and the J gene lost 4 bases, with 13 bases spanning the gap.

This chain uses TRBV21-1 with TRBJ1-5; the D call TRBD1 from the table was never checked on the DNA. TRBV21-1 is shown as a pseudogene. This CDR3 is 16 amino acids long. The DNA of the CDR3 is TGTGCCAGCAGCAAATTGACGGGACAATTATATCAGCCCCAGCATTTT. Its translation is CASSKLTGQLYQPQHF.

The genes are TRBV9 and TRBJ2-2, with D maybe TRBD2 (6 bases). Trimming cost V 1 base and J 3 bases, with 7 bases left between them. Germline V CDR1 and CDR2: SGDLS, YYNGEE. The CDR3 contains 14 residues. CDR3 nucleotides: TGTGCCAGCAGCGTAAGGAGGGACACCGGGGAGCTGTTTTTT. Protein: CASSVRRDTGELFF.

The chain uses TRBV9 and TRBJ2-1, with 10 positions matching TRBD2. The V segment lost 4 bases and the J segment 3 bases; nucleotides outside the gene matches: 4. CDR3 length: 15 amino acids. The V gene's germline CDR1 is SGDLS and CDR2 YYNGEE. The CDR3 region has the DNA TGTGCCAGCAGCTTGCGGACTAGCGGCTACAATGAGCAGTTCTTC. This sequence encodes CASSLRTSGYNEQFF.

The CDR3: CASWGDTGAHTEAFF. In DNA, the CDR3 is TGTGCCAGCTGGGGTGACACAGGGGCTCACACTGAAGCTTTCTTT. V and J are TRBV6-5 and TRBJ1-1, with 7 bases that match TRBD1. The CDR3 runs 15 residues. CDR1 and CDR2 (germline): MNHEY, SVGAGI. Germline trimming cut 8 bases from V and 3 bases from J; bases unmatched to any gene: 12.

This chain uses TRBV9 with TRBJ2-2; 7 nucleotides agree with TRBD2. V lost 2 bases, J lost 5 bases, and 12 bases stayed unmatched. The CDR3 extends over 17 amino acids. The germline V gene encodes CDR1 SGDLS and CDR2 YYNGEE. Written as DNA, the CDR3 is TGTGCCAGCAGCGTTATAGGGACTACGAGGAGGACCGGGGAGCTGTTTTTT. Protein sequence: CASSVIGTTRRTGELFF. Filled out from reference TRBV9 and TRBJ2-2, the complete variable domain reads DSGVTQTPKHLITATGQRVTLRCSPRSGDLSVYWYQQSLDQGLQFLIQYYNGEERAKGNILERFSAQQFPDLHSELNLSSLELGDSALYFCASSVIGTTRRTGELFFGEGSRLTVL.

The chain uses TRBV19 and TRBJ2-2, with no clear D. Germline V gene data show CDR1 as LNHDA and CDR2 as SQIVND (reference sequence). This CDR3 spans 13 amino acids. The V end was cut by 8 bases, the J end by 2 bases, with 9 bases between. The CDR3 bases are TGTGCCAGTTCCCTAGATAACACCGGGGAGCTGTTTTTT. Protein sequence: CASSLDNTGELFF.

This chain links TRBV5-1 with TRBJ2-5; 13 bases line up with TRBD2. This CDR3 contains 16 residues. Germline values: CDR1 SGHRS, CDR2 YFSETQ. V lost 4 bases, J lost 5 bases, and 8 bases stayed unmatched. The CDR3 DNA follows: TGCGCCAGCAGCCGAGGACTAGCGGGAGAGGGGGAGACCCAGTACTTC. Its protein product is CASSRGLAGEGETQYF.

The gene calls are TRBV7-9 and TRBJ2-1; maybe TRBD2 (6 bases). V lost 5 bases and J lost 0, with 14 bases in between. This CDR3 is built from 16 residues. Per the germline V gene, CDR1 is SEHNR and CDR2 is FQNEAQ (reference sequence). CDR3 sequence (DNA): TGTGCCAGCAGCAGGGGACTCCGTAGCTCCTACAATGAGCAGTTCTTC. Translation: CASSRGLRSSYNEQFF.

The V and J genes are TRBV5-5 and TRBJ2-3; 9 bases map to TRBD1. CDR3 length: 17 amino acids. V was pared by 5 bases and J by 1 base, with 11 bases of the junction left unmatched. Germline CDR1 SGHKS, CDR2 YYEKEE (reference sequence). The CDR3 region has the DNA TGTGCCAGCAGTTCGGGGGTGACAGGGGGTCGCACAGATACGCAGTATTTT. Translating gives CASSSGVTGGRTDTQYF.

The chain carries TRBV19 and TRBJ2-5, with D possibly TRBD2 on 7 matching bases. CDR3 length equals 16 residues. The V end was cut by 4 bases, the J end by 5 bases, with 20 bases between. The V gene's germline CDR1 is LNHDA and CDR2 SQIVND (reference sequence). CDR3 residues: CASSTGGRGLSETQYF. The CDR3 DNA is TGTGCCAGTAGTACGGGGGGCAGGGGACTTAGCGAGACCCAGTACTTC.

The CDR3 DNA follows: TGTGCCAGCAGCTTGGAAGGGACTAACCAAAACATTCAGTACTTC. The encoded protein is CASSLEGTNQNIQYF. The chain employs TRBV5-4 and TRBJ2-4; 7 bases match TRBD2. Germline trimming cut 0 bases from V and 5 bases from J; bases unmatched to any gene: 5. The CDR3 is made up of 15 amino acids. The germline V gene encodes CDR1 SGHNT and CDR2 YYREEE (reference sequence).

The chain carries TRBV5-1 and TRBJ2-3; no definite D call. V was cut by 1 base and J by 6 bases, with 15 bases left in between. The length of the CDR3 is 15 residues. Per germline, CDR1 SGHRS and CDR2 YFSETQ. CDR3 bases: TGCGCCAGCAGCTTGTTAGGAGTCCCTGGGGATACGCAGTATTTT. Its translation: CASSLLGVPGDTQYF.

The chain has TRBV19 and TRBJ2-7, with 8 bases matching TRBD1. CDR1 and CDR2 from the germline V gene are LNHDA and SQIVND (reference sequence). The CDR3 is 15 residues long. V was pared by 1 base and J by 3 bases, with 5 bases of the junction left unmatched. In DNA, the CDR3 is TGTGCCAGTAGTATAGCCGGGGACAGGTTCTACGAGCAGTACTTC. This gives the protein CASSIAGDRFYEQYF.

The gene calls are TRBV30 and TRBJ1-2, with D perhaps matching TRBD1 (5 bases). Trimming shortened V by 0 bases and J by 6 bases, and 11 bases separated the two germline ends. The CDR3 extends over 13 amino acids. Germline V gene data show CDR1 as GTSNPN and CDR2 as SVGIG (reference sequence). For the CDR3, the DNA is TGTGCCTGGAGTGTAAGACTAGGGGATGGCTACACCTTC. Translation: CAWSVRLGDGYTF.

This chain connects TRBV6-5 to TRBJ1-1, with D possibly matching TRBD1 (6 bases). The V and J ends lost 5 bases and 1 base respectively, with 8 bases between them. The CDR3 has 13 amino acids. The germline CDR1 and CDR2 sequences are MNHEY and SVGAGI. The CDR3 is CASSPQGNTEAFF. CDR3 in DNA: TGTGCCAGCAGTCCACAGGGGAACACTGAAGCTTTCTTT.

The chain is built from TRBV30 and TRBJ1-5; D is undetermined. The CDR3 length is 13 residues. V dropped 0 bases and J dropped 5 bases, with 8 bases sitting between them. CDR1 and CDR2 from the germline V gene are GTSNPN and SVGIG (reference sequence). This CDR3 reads CAWSVESHQPQHF. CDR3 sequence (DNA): TGTGCCTGGAGTGTAGAAAGCCATCAGCCCCAGCATTTT.

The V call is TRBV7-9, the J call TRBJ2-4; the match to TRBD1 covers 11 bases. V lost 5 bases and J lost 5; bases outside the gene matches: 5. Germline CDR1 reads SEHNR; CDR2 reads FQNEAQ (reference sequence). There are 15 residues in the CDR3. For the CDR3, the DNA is TGTGCCAGCAGCCCATGGACAGGGGGCGAAAACATTCAGTACTTC. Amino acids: CASSPWTGGENIQYF.

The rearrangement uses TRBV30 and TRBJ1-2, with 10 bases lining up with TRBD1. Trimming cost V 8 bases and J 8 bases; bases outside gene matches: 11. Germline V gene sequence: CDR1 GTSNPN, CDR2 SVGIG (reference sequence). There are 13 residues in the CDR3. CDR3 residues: CAGRRQGAIGYTF. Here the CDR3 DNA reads TGTGCCGGACGAAGACAGGGGGCGATCGGCTACACCTTC.